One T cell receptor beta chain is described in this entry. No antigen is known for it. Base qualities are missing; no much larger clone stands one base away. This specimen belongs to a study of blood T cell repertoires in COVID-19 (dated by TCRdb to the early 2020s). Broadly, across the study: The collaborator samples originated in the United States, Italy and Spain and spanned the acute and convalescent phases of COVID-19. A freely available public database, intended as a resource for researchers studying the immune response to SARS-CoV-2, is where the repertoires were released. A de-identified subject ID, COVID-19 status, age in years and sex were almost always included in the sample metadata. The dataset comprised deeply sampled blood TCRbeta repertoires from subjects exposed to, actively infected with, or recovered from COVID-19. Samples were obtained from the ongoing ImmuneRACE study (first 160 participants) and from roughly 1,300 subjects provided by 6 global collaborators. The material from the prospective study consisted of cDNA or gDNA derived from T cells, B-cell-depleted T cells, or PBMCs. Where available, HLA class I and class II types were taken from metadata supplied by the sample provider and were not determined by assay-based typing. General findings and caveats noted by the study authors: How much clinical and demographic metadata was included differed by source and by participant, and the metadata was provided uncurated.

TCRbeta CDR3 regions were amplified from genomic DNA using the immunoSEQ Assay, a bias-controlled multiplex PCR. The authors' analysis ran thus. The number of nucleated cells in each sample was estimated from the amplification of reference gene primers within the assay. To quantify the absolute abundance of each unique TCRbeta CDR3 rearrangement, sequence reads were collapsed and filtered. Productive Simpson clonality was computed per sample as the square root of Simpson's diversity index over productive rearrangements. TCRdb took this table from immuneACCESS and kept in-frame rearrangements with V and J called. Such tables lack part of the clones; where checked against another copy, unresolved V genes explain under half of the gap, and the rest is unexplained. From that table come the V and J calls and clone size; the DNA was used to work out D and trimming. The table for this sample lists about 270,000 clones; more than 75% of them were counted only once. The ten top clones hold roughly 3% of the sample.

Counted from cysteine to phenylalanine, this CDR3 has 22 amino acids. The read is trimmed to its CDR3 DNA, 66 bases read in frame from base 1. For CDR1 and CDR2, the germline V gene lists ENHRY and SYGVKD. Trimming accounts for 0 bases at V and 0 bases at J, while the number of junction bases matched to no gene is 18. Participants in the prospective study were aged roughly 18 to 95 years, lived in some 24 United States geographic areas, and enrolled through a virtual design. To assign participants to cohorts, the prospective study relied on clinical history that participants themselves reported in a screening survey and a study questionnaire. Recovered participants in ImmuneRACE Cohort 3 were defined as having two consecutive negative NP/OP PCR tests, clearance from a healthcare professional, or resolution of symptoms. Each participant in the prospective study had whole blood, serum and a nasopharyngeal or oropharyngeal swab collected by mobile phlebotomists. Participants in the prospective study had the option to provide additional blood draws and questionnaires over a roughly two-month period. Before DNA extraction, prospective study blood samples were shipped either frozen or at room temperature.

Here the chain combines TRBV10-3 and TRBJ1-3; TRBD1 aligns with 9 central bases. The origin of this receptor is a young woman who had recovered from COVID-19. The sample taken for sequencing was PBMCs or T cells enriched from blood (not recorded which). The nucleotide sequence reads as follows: TGTGCCATCAGTGAGTCATCGGTAAGGACAGGGGTTCCTCTTTCCTCTGGAAACACCATATATTTT. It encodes CAISESSVRTGVPLSSGNTIYF.